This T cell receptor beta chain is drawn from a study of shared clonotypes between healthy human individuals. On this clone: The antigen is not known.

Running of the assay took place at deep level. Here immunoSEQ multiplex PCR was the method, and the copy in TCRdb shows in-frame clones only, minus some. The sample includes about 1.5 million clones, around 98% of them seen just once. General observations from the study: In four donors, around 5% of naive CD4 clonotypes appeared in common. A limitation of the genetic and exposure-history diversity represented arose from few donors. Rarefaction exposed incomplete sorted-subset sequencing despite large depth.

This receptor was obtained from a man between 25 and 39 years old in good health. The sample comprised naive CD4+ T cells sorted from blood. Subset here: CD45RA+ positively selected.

CDR3 DNA: TGTGCCATAAAAACAGGGTCGCCCTACAATGAGCAGTTCTTC. It yields the protein CAIKTGSPYNEQFF. This chain connects TRBV10-3 to TRBJ2-1; tentatively, D is TRBD1 (6 bases). Germline CDR1 and CDR2: ENHRY and SYGVKD. The CDR3 has 14 amino acids. With 9 bases removed from V and 2 bases from J, the gap between germline ends came to 14 bases.